This passage covers 27 T cell receptor beta chains from one sample sequenced in a study of blood T cells in healthy people across ages. The use of a sample-barcoded 5' primer and a J-beta primer mix characterized a second PCR of about 6 to 11 cycles. TCRdb analysed the 5' RACE reads with MiXCR anew, one entry per CDR3 protein. This sample has around 1.5 million distinct CDR3 sequences, with 45% to 70% found just once. Material: blood. These receptors were taken from a man between 18 and 35 years old in good health.

This clonotype has only a few counts. This chain connects TRBV6-1 to TRBJ2-2; unclear D gene. The V and J ends lost 7 bases and 7 bases respectively, with 16 bases between them. This CDR3 contains 14 residues. Per germline, CDR1 MNHNS and CDR2 SASEGT. CDR3 sequence (DNA): TGTGCCAGCAACCCGGGCCTATTTGGCGGGGAGCTGTTTTTT. It is translated as CASNPGLFGGELFF.

This clonotype has only one observation. The chain joins TRBV4-1 to TRBJ2-7; TRBD2 agrees at 10 bases. In germline, CDR1 is MGHRA, CDR2 YSYEKL. CDR3 length: 15 amino acids. V gave up 4 bases and J gave up 4 bases; unmatched junction bases: 7. CDR3 sequence: CASSPSTSGIYEQYF. The CDR3 DNA reads as TGCGCCAGCAGCCCTTCAACTAGCGGGATTTACGAGCAGTACTTC.

The chain has TRBV20-1 and TRBJ1-1; D is perhaps TRBD1 (6 bases). CDR3 length: 13 residues. The germline V and J ends were trimmed by 8 bases and 0 bases, with 13 bases remaining between them. Germline V gene lookup returns CDR1 DFQATT and CDR2 SNEGSKA (reference sequence). The CDR3 DNA is TGCAGTTCCTCGGACAGCTTGAACACTGAAGCTTTCTTT. Residues: CSSSDSLNTEAFF.

The J gene is TRBJ2-2, the V gene TRBV10-3, with 9 bases lining up with TRBD1. V was clipped by 6 bases and J by 7 bases; unmatched bases: 3. Looked up from germline, CDR1 is ENHRY and CDR2 is SYGVKD. The CDR3 consists of 13 residues. CDR3 protein: CAISRQGVGELFF. Here the CDR3 DNA reads TGTGCCATCAGCCGACAGGGGGTCGGGGAGCTGTTTTTT.

V is TRBV28 and J is TRBJ2-1; TRBD1 aligns across 7 bases. Unmatched junction bases numbered 7, after V lost 2 bases and J lost 3 bases. Germline V lookup: CDR1 MDHEN, CDR2 SYDVKM. CDR3 size: 16 residues. The CDR3 DNA follows: TGTGCCAGCAGTTTACACCCGGGACAGAACTACAATGAGCAGTTCTTC. Translated: CASSLHPGQNYNEQFF.

This chain joins TRBV6-5 and TRBJ2-1; 8 bases align to TRBD2. J gave up 3 bases and V 7 bases, and 5 bases lay outside the gene matches. CDR3 length equals 14 residues. Per germline, CDR1 MNHEY and CDR2 SVGAGI. This chain's CDR3 is CASTEGTSYNEQFF. As DNA, the CDR3 is TGTGCCAGCACCGAGGGGACTAGCTACAATGAGCAGTTCTTC.

The V gene is TRBV28, the J gene TRBJ1-2; D is unclear. Germline V gene lookup returns CDR1 MDHEN and CDR2 SYDVKM. This CDR3 comprises 14 residues. The germline V and J ends were trimmed by 3 bases and 1 base, with 9 bases remaining between them. CDR3 residues: CASSLVEINYGYTF. CDR3 DNA sequence: TGTGCCAGCAGTTTGGTCGAAATTAACTATGGCTACACCTTC.

CDR3 in DNA: TGTGCCAGCAGTTACACTAGCTCGTGGGGCAATGAGCAGTTCTTC. Translating it yields CASSYTSSWGNEQFF. This chain joins TRBV6-2 or TRBV6-3 and TRBJ2-1, with a tentative D call TRBD2 (6 bases). Per germline, CDR1 MNHEY and CDR2 SVGEGT. V was cut by 2 bases and J by 6 bases, with 14 bases left in between. This CDR3 is built from 15 residues.

In this sample, this clonotype turned up many times. V usage is TRBV20-1 and J usage is TRBJ1-1, with TRBD1 matching over 7 bases. Germline V gives CDR1 DFQATT, CDR2 SNEGSKA (reference sequence). V trimming: 4 bases; J trimming: 5 bases; junction bases outside the gene matches: 4. The CDR3 has 12 amino acids. The CDR3 reads CSAKDRVTEAFF. CDR3 DNA sequence: TGCAGTGCTAAAGACAGGGTTACTGAAGCTTTCTTT.

This chain uses TRBV20-1 with TRBJ2-4; D possibly corresponds to TRBD2 (5 bases). The CDR3 covers 12 residues. V lost 7 bases and J 9 bases, leaving 16 bases between the germline ends. The V gene's germline CDR1 is DFQATT and CDR2 SNEGSKA (reference sequence). The CDR3 DNA reads as TGCAGTGTTCAGGAGTTCCGGGGCATTCAGTACTTC. It codes for CSVQEFRGIQYF.

In DNA, the CDR3 is TGTGCCAGCAGCCCCGGACTAGCGGATTTCTACGAGCAGTACTTC. Its translation is CASSPGLADFYEQYF. The chain couples TRBV14 to TRBJ2-7, with 10 bases matching TRBD2. There are 15 residues in the CDR3. Germline-derived CDR1 and CDR2 are SGHDN and FVKESK. The ends lost 4 bases at V and 3 bases at J; junction bases unmatched: 6.

This clonotype was seen a few times. The chain uses TRBV12-3 or TRBV12-4 and TRBJ2-1; TRBD2 matches at 14 bases. The CDR3 is made up of 15 amino acids. V gave up 3 bases and J gave up 10 bases; unmatched junction bases: 5. The CDR3 sequence: CASSLTSGGAREQFF. CDR3 bases: TGTGCCAGCAGTTTGACTAGCGGGGGGGCCCGGGAGCAGTTCTTC.

This clonotype was recorded once. V gene TRBV6-2 or TRBV6-3 combines with J gene TRBJ2-2; 13 bases match TRBD2. Unmatched junction bases numbered 5, after V lost 7 bases and J lost 9 bases. CDR3 size: 14 residues. The V gene's germline CDR1 is MNHEY and CDR2 SVGEGT. The chain's CDR3 is CASTGLAGVWELFF. The CDR3 nucleotides read TGTGCCAGCACCGGACTAGCGGGAGTATGGGAGCTGTTTTTT.

The chain is built from TRBV30 and TRBJ1-2; 9 positions agree with TRBD1. The ends lost 4 bases at V and 7 bases at J; junction bases unmatched: 7. The CDR3 is 13 residues long. Per the germline V gene, CDR1 is GTSNPN and CDR2 is SVGIG (reference sequence). The CDR3 DNA reads as TGTGCCTGGATACCGGGGGGACAGGGTGGCTACACCTTC. This sequence encodes CAWIPGGQGGYTF.

This clonotype showed up just a few times. The chain joins TRBV29-1 to TRBJ2-3; D possibly uses TRBD1 or TRBD2 (5 bases each). Germline lookup yields CDR1 SQVTM and CDR2 ANQGSEA. The V end lost 0 bases, the J end lost 1 base, and 11 bases lay between the germline ends. This CDR3 comprises 15 residues. This CDR3 is CSVEDLGDGTDTQYF. In DNA form, the CDR3 reads TGCAGCGTTGAAGATCTGGGGGATGGCACAGATACGCAGTATTTT.

The sample holds a few counts of this clonotype. The rearrangement uses TRBV29-1 and TRBJ2-5; D is undetermined. The CDR3 is 14 amino acids. Germline V CDR1 and CDR2: SQVTM, ANQGSEA. Deletions cut 2 bases from V and 3 bases from J, with 13 bases between. DNA of the CDR3: TGCAGCGTTGAAAGGATATCAGAAGAAGAGACCCAGTACTTC. As protein: CSVERISEEETQYF.

The chain recombines TRBV4-1 with TRBJ2-5, with D unclear. The ends were cut back, 1 base at V and 3 bases at J, with 6 bases in the middle. CDR3 size: 13 residues. CDR1 MGHRA and CDR2 YSYEKL come from the germline V gene. This CDR3 reads CASSQVIKETQYF. The CDR3 coding sequence is TGCGCCAGCAGCCAAGTAATAAAAGAGACCCAGTACTTC.

This clonotype appeared a few times. This chain links TRBV6-2 or TRBV6-3 with TRBJ2-7; D gene unclear. Trimming took off 8 bases at V and 4 bases at J, with 15 bases between the two ends. There are 13 residues in the CDR3. From germline, CDR1 is MNHEY and CDR2 SVGEGT. The CDR3 spells CASGMRGLYEQYF. The CDR3 coding sequence is TGTGCCAGCGGGATGCGAGGCTTGTACGAGCAGTACTTC.

This clonotype was detected a few times. This chain connects TRBV7-2 to TRBJ2-1; the D gene is possibly TRBD1 (6 bases). There are 14 residues in the CDR3. In germline, CDR1 is SGHTA, CDR2 FQGNSA. The germline V and J ends were trimmed by 5 bases and 6 bases, with 14 bases remaining between them. The CDR3 DNA follows: TGTGCCAGCAGCACCGGGACACTAGTCAATGAGCAGTTCTTC. Protein product: CASSTGTLVNEQFF.

The chain joins TRBV2 to TRBJ2-1; TRBD2 aligns across 9 bases. V lost 4 bases and J lost 7; bases outside the gene matches: 5. The CDR3 is 14 amino acids. From germline, CDR1 is SNHLY and CDR2 FYNNEI. As DNA, the CDR3 is TGTGCCAGCAGTGTGCGGGAGGGCCGAAATGAGCAGTTCTTC. Its protein is CASSVREGRNEQFF.

The sample holds a few counts of this clonotype. This CDR3 reads CASSQDRTDSLETQYF. The CDR3 region has the DNA TGCGCCAGCAGCCAAGATCGTACGGACAGCTTAGAGACCCAGTACTTC. The chain links TRBV4-1 to TRBJ2-7, with D maybe TRBD1 (6 bases). The DNA end favors TRBJ2-5, so the J call may be wrong. The CDR3 covers 16 residues. Looked up from germline, CDR1 is MGHRA and CDR2 is YSYEKL.

The chain combines TRBV14 with TRBJ2-1, with TRBD1 matching 7 bases. CDR1 is SGHDN and CDR2 is FVKESK in the germline V gene. The CDR3 sequence is 15 residues long. The junction had 9 bases not matched to a gene; V was cut back by 1 base and J by 9 bases. The CDR3 DNA sequence: TGTGCCAGCAGCCAAGTTTACAGGGGCGTTGGTGAGCAGTTCTTC. It translates to CASSQVYRGVGEQFF. Full variable domain (missing parts from reference TRBV14 and TRBJ2-1): EAGVTQFPSHSVIEKGQTVTLRCDPISGHDNLYWYRRVMGKEIKFLLHFVKESKQDESGMPNNRFLAERTGGTYSTLKVQPAELEDSGVYFCASSQVYRGVGEQFFGPGTRLTVL.

The chain recombines TRBV7-9 with TRBJ2-1, with 8 bases identical to TRBD1. The junction had 9 bases not matched to a gene; V was cut back by 5 bases and J by 6 bases. Germline CDR1 reads SEHNR; CDR2 reads FQNEAQ (reference sequence). The CDR3 contains 15 residues. The CDR3 DNA is TGTGCCAGCAGCCCGGGACAGGCAGATAGCAATGAGCAGTTCTTC. It translates to CASSPGQADSNEQFF.

The rearrangement uses TRBV20-1 and TRBJ1-4; D unresolved. The CDR3 is made up of 15 amino acids. With 0 bases removed from V and 4 bases from J, the gap between germline ends came to 12 bases. Germline values: CDR1 DFQATT, CDR2 SNEGSKA (reference sequence). The CDR3 coding sequence is TGCAGTGCTAGAGATGTGGCCGACTATAATGAAAAACTGTTTTTT. This gives the protein CSARDVADYNEKLFF.

The chain has TRBV20-1 and TRBJ1-3, with a weak D call TRBD1 (6 bases). The CDR3 consists of 14 residues. V lost 4 bases to trimming and J lost 2 bases, with 12 bases between them. Germline V gene sequence: CDR1 DFQATT, CDR2 SNEGSKA (reference sequence). CDR3 DNA: TGCAGTGCTACGGGGGCGAGACCTGGAAACACCATATATTTT. It encodes CSATGARPGNTIYF.

The chain has TRBV4-1 and TRBJ2-5, with D perhaps matching TRBD2 (5 bases). V gave up 1 base and J gave up 5 bases, with 11 bases separating them. This CDR3 comprises 14 residues. The germline V gene encodes CDR1 MGHRA and CDR2 YSYEKL. DNA for the CDR3: TGCGCCAGCAGCCAAGTTCGAGGGATGGAGACCCAGTACTTC. Amino acid sequence: CASSQVRGMETQYF.

V is TRBV27 and J is TRBJ2-1; tentatively, D is TRBD1 (5 bases). V dropped 2 bases and J dropped 12 bases, with 23 bases sitting between them. Germline V lookup: CDR1 MNHEY, CDR2 SMNVEV (reference sequence). The CDR3 has 16 amino acids. The CDR3 DNA reads TGTGCCAGCAGTTTAGGGGCAGTCGTATACACAGATACGCAGTTCTTC. Residues: CASSLGAVVYTDTQFF.